The sequence of this T cell receptor (beta chain) was determined in a study of neurological immune-mediated disorders. TCRdb ran MiXCR on the 5' RACE reads and lists one entry per CDR3 protein. This table holds about 70,000 distinct CDR3 sequences, 2.5% to 3.5% found once. CDR1 is LNHDA and CDR2 is SQIVND in the germline V gene (reference sequence). The CDR3 has 13 amino acids. V shed 3 bases and J shed 2 bases, with 8 bases lying between them. This clonotype was observed at least ten times. Antigen: not known. It was from 2 million PBMCs stored at -80 C that the unsorted libraries were obtained. General study findings and limits: No CDR3 amino acid sequences recurred among expanded clones across subjects, suggesting private repertoires in all groups. One related-CDR3 cluster, identified by phylogenetic grouping, held the repertoires of 18 of 34 multiple sclerosis patients and was a possible signature. The greatest degree of TCR clonal expansion was observed in HTLV-1-associated myelopathy, with the lowest in multiple sclerosis, below that of healthy controls.

The sequencing input was PBMCs. The receptor's source is a woman aged 45 to 65 with multiple sclerosis. The V gene is TRBV19, the J gene TRBJ2-7; D uncertain. This CDR3 reads CASSIALTYEQYF. Here the CDR3 DNA reads TGTGCCAGTAGTATTGCACTTACCTACGAGCAGTACTTC.